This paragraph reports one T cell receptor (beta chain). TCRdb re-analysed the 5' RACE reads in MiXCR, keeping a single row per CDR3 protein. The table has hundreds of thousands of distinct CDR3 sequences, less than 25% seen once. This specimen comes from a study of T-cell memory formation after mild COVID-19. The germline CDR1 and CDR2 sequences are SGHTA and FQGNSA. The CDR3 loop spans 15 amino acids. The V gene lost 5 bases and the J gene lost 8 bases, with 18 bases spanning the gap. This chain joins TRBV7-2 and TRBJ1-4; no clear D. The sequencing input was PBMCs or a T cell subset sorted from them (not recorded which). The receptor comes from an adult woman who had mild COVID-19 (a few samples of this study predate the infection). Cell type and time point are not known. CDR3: CASSPNGVPREKLFF. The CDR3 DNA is TGTGCCAGCAGCCCCAACGGAGTCCCTCGGGAAAAACTGTTTTTT.